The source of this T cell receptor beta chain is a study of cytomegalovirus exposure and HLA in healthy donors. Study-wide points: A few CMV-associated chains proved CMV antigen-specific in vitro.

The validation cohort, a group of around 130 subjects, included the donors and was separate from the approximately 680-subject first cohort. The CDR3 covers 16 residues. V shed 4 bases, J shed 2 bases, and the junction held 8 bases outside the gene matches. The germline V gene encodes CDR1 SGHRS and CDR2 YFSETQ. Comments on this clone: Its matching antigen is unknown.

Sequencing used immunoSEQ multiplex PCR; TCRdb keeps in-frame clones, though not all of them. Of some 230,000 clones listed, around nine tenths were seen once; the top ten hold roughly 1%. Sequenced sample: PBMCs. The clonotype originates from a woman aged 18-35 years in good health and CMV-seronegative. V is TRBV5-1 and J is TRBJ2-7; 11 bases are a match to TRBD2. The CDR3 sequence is CASSGTSGRGAYEQYF. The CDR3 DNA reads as TGCGCCAGCAGCGGTACTAGCGGGAGAGGCGCCTACGAGCAGTACTTC.